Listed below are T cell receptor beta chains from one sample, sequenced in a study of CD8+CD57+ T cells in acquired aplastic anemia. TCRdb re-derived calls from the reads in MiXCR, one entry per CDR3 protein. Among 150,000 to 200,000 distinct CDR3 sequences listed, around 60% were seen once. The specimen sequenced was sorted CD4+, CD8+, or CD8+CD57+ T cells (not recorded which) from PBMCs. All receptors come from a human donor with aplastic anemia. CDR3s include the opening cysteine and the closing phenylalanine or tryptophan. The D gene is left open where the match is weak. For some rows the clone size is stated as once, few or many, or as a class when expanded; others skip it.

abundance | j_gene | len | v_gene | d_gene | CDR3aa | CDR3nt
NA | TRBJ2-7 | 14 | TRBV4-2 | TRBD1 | CASSPRTGGHEQYF | TGTGCCAGCAGCCCGCGGACAGGGGGCCACGAGCAGTACTTC
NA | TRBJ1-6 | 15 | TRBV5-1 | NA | CASSLGGRDNSPLHF | TGCGCCAGCAGCTTGGGGGGACGGGATAATTCACCCCTCCACTTT
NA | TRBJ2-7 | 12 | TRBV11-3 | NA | CASSLGGDVWSF | TGTGCCAGCAGCTTAGGAGGGGACGTTTGGTCCTTC
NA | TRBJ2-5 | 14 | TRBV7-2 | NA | CASSLMWGKETQYF | TGTGCCAGCAGCTTAATGTGGGGGAAGGAGACCCAGTACTTC
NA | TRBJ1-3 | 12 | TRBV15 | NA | CATSSGLGTIYF | TGTGCCACCAGCAGTGGCTTAGGGACCATATATTTT
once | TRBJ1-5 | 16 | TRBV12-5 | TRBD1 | CASGLVPRGRRAAQHF | TGTGCTAGTGGTTTGGTGCCCAGGGGGCGCCGGGCAGCCCAGCATTTT
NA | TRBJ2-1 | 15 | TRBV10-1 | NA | CASSELEGIYNEQFF | TGCGCCAGCAGTGAGTTGGAGGGGATCTACAATGAGCAGTTCTTC
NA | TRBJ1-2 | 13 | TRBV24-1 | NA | CATSDNRAIGYTF | TGTGCCACCAGTGACAACAGGGCTATCGGCTACACCTTC
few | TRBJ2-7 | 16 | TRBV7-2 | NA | CASSLTGFTDPYEQYF | TGTGCCAGCAGCTTAACAGGTTTTACCGATCCCTACGAGCAGTACTTC
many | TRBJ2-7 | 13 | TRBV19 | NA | CASSITPSYEQYF | TGTGCCAGTAGTATCACCCCGTCCTACGAGCAGTACTTC
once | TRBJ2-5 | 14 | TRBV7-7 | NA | CASSLRREGETQYF | TGTGCCAGCAGCTTAAGACGGGAAGGAGAGACCCAGTACTTC
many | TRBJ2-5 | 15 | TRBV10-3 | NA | CAISEEELIQETQYF | TGTGCCATCAGTGAGGAAGAGCTAATCCAAGAGACCCAGTACTTC
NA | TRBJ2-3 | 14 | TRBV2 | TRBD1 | CASSVTGATDTQYF | TGTGCCAGCAGTGTGACAGGGGCTACAGATACGCAGTATTTT
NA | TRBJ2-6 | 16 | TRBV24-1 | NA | CATSDPAGVGANVLTF | TGTGCCACCAGTGATCCTGCCGGGGTTGGGGCCAACGTCCTGACTTTC
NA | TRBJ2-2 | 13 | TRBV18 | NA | CASSPGLAGELFF | TGTGCCAGCTCACCAGGTCTAGCGGGGGAGCTGTTTTTT
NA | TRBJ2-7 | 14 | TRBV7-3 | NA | CASSLVPLSYEQYF | TGTGCCAGCAGCTTAGTTCCGCTATCCTACGAGCAGTACTTC
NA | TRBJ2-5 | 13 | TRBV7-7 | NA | CASSLFWEETQYF | TGTGCTAGCAGCTTATTCTGGGAAGAGACCCAGTACTTC
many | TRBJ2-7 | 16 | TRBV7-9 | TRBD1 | CASSSLTGAQSYEQYF | TGTGCCAGCAGCTCGCTAACAGGGGCCCAATCCTACGAGCAGTACTTC
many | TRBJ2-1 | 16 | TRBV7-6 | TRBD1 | CASSLATGPYYNEQFF | TGTGCCAGCAGCTTAGCGACAGGGCCTTACTACAATGAGCAGTTCTTC
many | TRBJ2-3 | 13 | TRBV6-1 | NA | CASSEAIIDTQYF | TGTGCCAGCAGTGAAGCCATTATCGATACGCAGTATTTT
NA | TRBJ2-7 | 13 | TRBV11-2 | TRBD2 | CASSGTSGYEQYF | TGTGCCAGTAGTGGGACTAGCGGCTACGAGCAGTACTTC
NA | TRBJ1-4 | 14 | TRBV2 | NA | CASSVGSDNEKLFF | TGTGCCAGCAGTGTGGGGTCAGATAATGAAAAACTGTTTTTT
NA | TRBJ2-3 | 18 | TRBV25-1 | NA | CASSDLRASRTTTDTQYF | TGTGCCAGCAGCGACCTAAGGGCTAGCCGAACGACCACAGATACGCAGTATTTT
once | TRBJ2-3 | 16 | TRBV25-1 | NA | CASSETLQGITDTQYF | TGTGCCAGCAGTGAAACCTTGCAGGGCATCACAGATACGCAGTATTTT
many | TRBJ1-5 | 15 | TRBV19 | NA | CASTAGTRGDQPQHF | TGTGCCAGTACGGCAGGGACCCGGGGAGATCAGCCCCAGCATTTT
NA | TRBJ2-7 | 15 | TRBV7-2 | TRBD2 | CASSSGLAGPYEQYF | TGTGCCAGCAGCTCCGGACTAGCGGGTCCCTACGAGCAGTACTTC
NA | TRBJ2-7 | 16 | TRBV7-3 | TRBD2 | CASRDPARTSSYEQYF | TGTGCCAGCAGGGACCCGGCGAGGACTAGCTCCTACGAGCAGTACTTC
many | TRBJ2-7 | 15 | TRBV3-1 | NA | CASSQDLLHTYEQYF | TGTGCCAGCAGCCAAGATTTACTTCACACCTACGAGCAGTACTTC
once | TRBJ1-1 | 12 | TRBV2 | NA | CAKGPGFTEAFF | TGTGCCAAAGGGCCAGGGTTCACTGAAGCTTTCTTT
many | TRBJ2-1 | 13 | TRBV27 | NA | CASSQGRYNEQFF | TGTGCCAGCAGTCAGGGACGGTACAATGAGCAGTTCTTC
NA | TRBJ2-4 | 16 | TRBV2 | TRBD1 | CASSELHDRELDNQYF | TGTGCCAGCAGTGAACTCCATGACAGGGAGTTGGACAATCAGTACTTC
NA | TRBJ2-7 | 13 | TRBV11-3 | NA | CASSLPNLYEQYF | TGTGCCAGCAGCCTCCCCAACCTCTACGAGCAGTACTTC
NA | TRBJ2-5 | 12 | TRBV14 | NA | CANSQRYETQYF | TGTGCCAACAGCCAACGTTATGAGACCCAGTACTTC
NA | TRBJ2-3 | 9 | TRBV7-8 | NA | CASSGLQYF | TGTGCCAGCAGCGGACTGCAGTATTTT
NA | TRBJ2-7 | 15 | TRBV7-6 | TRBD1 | CASSSRAGQDYEQYF | TGTGCCAGCAGCTCCAGGGCGGGACAGGATTACGAGCAGTACTTC
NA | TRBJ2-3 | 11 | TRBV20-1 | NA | CSARVTDTQYF | TGCAGTGCTAGAGTCACAGATACGCAGTATTTT
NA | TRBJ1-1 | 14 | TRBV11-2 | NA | CASSPLGQFVEAFF | TGTGCCAGCAGCCCCCTCGGACAGTTTGTCGAAGCTTTCTTT
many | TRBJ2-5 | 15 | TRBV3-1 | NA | CASSPYGGRGETQYF | TGTGCCAGCAGCCCTTACGGGGGGCGCGGAGAGACCCAGTACTTC
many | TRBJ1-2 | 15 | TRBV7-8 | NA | CASSLARKGGGGYTF | TGTGCCAGCAGCTTAGCGAGGAAGGGGGGGGGTGGCTACACCTTC
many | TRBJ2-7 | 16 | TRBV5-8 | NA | CASSLVGTTGNYEQYF | TGTGCCAGCAGCTTGGTAGGGACAACTGGTAATTACGAGCAGTACTTC
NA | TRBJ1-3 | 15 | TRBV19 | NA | CASTVGGYPGNTIYF | TGTGCCAGTACGGTGGGGGGATATCCTGGAAACACCATATATTTT
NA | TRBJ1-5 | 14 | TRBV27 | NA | CASGFQGTHQPQHF | TGTGCCAGCGGTTTTCAGGGGACCCATCAGCCCCAGCATTTT
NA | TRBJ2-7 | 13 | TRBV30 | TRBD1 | CAWSQDRSYEQYF | TGTGCCTGGAGTCAGGACAGGTCCTACGAGCAGTACTTC
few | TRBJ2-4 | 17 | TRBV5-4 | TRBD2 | CASSSIPTSGGKNIQYF | TGTGCCAGCAGCTCCATCCCGACTAGCGGGGGGAAAAACATTCAGTACTTC
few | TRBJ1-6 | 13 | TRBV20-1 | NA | CSASSDSNSPLHF | TGCAGTGCTAGTAGTGACAGTAATTCACCCCTCCACTTT
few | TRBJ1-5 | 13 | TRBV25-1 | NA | CASSLRGGQPQHF | TGTGCCAGCAGTCTCCGGGGCGGACAGCCCCAGCATTTT
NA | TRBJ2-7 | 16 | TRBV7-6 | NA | CASSLRSDGTSYEQYF | TGTGCCAGCAGCCTCCGTTCGGACGGGACCTCCTACGAGCAGTACTTC
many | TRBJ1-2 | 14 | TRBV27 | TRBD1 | CASRTGTGYFGYTF | TGTGCCAGCAGAACCGGGACAGGGTATTTTGGCTACACCTTC
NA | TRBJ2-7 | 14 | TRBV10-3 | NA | CATSPGEGTYEQHF | TGTGCCACCAGTCCCGGAGAGGGAACCTACGAGCAGCACTTC
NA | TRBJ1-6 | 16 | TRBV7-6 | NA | CASSPQGGLSNSPLHF | TGTGCCAGCAGCCCACAAGGGGGGCTATCTAATTCACCCCTCCACTTT
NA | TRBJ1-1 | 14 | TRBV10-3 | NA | CAIRADGFYTEAFF | TGTGCCATCAGGGCGGACGGGTTCTACACTGAAGCTTTCTTT
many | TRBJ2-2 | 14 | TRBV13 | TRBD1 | CASRDRGSTGELFF | TGTGCCAGCAGAGACAGGGGGTCGACCGGGGAGCTGTTTTTT
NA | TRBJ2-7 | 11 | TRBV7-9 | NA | CASSLFDEQYF | TGTGCCAGCAGCTTATTTGACGAGCAGTACTTC
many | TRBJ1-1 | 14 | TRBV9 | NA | CASSPPLSGPEAFF | TGTGCCAGCAGCCCCCCCTTATCCGGGCCTGAAGCTTTCTTT
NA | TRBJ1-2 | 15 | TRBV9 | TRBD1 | CASSVLNTGTGGYTF | TGTGCCAGCAGCGTACTCAATACCGGGACAGGAGGCTACACCTTC